The next 29 T cell receptor beta chains were all read from a single sample in a study of blood T cell repertoires in COVID-19. The method was immunoSEQ multiplex PCR; TCRdb's version includes in-frame clones alone and lacks a portion of them. Here the sample spans roughly 100,000 clones, approximately 77% being singletons. Source material: peripheral blood. Receptor source: a woman aged 80 or older with acute or convalescent COVID-19.

The rearrangement links TRBV7-2 to TRBJ1-4, with unresolved D. CDR1 SGHTA and CDR2 FQGNSA come from the germline V gene. Trimming removed 3 bases at V and 6 bases at J, with 11 bases between. The CDR3 contains 14 residues. DNA of the CDR3: TGTGCCAGCAGCTTTTGGCAGGATGATGAAAAACTGTTTTTT. Protein: CASSFWQDDEKLFF.

The chain combines TRBV11-2 with TRBJ2-3, with TRBD2 matching over 7 bases. From germline, CDR1 is SGHAT and CDR2 FQNNGV. Trimming removed 5 bases from V and 4 bases from J; junction bases left unmatched: 6. CDR3 length: 14 residues. CDR3 loop: CASSRGGVADTQYF. Written as DNA, the CDR3 is TGTGCCAGCAGCCGGGGAGGGGTAGCAGATACGCAGTATTTT. Looking up the rest from reference TRBV11-2 and TRBJ2-3 gives the full variable domain: EAGVAQSPRYKIIEKRQSVAFWCNPISGHATLYWYQQILGQGPKLLIQFQNNGVVDDSQLPKDRFSAERLKGVDSTLKIQPAKLEDSAVYLCASSRGGVADTQYFGPGTRLTVL.

This clone was observed once. The chain is built from TRBV5-1 and TRBJ2-7, with 8 bases identical to TRBD2. V lost 5 bases, J lost 5 bases, and 6 bases stayed unmatched. This CDR3 contains 13 residues. CDR1 SGHRS and CDR2 YFSETQ come from the germline V gene. CDR3 in amino acids: CASRLAGSHEQYF. For the CDR3, the DNA is TGCGCCAGCAGGTTAGCGGGAAGCCACGAGCAGTACTTC.

The gene calls are TRBV30 and TRBJ1-2; no reliable D call. CDR3 size: 12 residues. CDR1 and CDR2 (germline): GTSNPN, SVGIG (reference sequence). V was pared by 2 bases and J by 4 bases, with 8 bases between. In DNA, the CDR3 is TGTGCCTGGAGTCTCGGGAGCTATGGCTACACCTTC. It encodes CAWSLGSYGYTF.

This chain joins TRBV5-6 and TRBJ1-4, with D unclear. V lost 4 bases and J 7 bases, leaving 17 bases between the germline ends. Germline CDR1 reads SGHDT; CDR2 reads YYEEEE. This CDR3 comprises 15 residues. CDR3 DNA sequence: TGTGCCAGCAGCATGCTAGCCCCGGGAGGTGAAAAACTGTTTTTT. As protein: CASSMLAPGGEKLFF.

V and J are TRBV13 and TRBJ1-2, with D possibly matching TRBD1 (5 bases). The V gene lost 2 bases and the J gene lost 7 bases, with 17 bases spanning the gap. The CDR3 runs to 15 residues. Germline V gene data show CDR1 as PRHDT and CDR2 as FYEKMQ (reference sequence). The CDR3 DNA reads TGTGCCAGCAGCTTAACACAGGCTTTACCCGCTGGCTACACCTTC. This translates into CASSLTQALPAGYTF.

This sequence joins TRBV9 and TRBJ2-1; TRBD1 matches 8 bases. Germline-derived CDR1 and CDR2 are SGDLS and YYNGEE. This CDR3 is 17 amino acids long. The ends lost 0 bases at V and 2 bases at J; junction bases unmatched: 7. The CDR3 nucleotides are TGTGCCAGCAGCGTAGAGGGGACAGGCGATACCTACAATGAGCAGTTCTTC. This encodes CASSVEGTGDTYNEQFF.

The chain links TRBV6-6 to TRBJ1-3; D is unclear. V lost 2 bases and J lost 0, with 11 bases in between. This CDR3 has 16 residues. CDR1 and CDR2 (germline): MNHNY, SVGAGI (reference sequence). The CDR3 sequence is CASSYGRKDSGNTIYF. DNA of the CDR3: TGTGCCAGCAGTTACGGGAGAAAAGACTCTGGAAACACCATATATTTT.

As DNA, the CDR3 is TGCAGCGTTGCAGACAGTTACAATCAGCCCCAGCATTTT. Residues: CSVADSYNQPQHF. The genes are TRBV29-1 and TRBJ1-5, with D possibly being TRBD1 (5 bases). The CDR3 has 13 amino acids. From germline, CDR1 is SQVTM and CDR2 ANQGSEA. Deletions cut 4 bases from V and 3 bases from J, with 10 bases between.

The rearrangement uses TRBV15 and TRBJ2-1; TRBD2 aligns across 13 bases. Germline V gene sequence: CDR1 LNHNV, CDR2 YYDKDF (reference sequence). The length of the CDR3 is 17 residues. V gave up 3 bases and J gave up 4 bases; unmatched junction bases: 6. The CDR3 spells CATSSDGLAGAYNEQFF. DNA of the CDR3: TGTGCCACCAGCAGTGATGGACTAGCGGGGGCATACAATGAGCAGTTCTTC.

The rearrangement uses TRBV12-3 or TRBV12-4 and TRBJ2-7; TRBD1 matches at 8 bases. Trimming took 6 bases from V and 5 from J; bases not matched to a gene: 6. CDR3 length: 13 amino acids. CDR3 DNA sequence: TGTGCCAGCAGCCCACAGGGGGTGAACGAGCAGTACTTC. Amino acid sequence: CASSPQGVNEQYF.

The chain's CDR3 is CASGLAGADTQYF. The CDR3 nucleotides are TGTGCCAGTGGACTAGCGGGCGCAGATACGCAGTATTTT. The chain couples TRBV30 to TRBJ2-3; TRBD2 agrees at 11 bases. CDR1 and CDR2 from the germline V gene are GTSNPN and SVGIG (reference sequence). The junction had 5 bases not matched to a gene; V was cut back by 8 bases and J by 4 bases. The CDR3 sequence is 13 residues long. Full variable domain (rest looked up from reference TRBV30 and TRBJ2-3): SQTIHQWPATLVQPVGSPLSLECTVEGTSNPNLYWYRQAAGRGLQLLFYSVGIGQISSEVPQNLSASRPQDRQFILSSKKLLLSDSGFYLCASGLAGADTQYFGPGTRLTVL.

The chain carries TRBV7-2 and TRBJ1-5; D call uncertain. Germline-derived CDR1 and CDR2 are SGHTA and FQGNSA. With 2 bases removed from V and 6 bases from J, the gap between germline ends came to 14 bases. The CDR3 is made up of 15 amino acids. The CDR3 loop reads CASSLNVAQVQPQHF. The CDR3 DNA reads as TGTGCCAGCAGCTTAAATGTGGCGCAGGTTCAGCCCCAGCATTTT.

V is TRBV27 and J is TRBJ2-3, with 11 bases aligning to TRBD1. There are 14 residues in the CDR3. The V and J ends lost 6 bases and 9 bases, in that order; junction bases with no gene match: 8. CDR1 and CDR2 from the germline V gene are MNHEY and SMNVEV (reference sequence). The CDR3 bases are TGTGCCAGCAGGGGGACAGGGGGGGTAGGAACGCAGTATTTT. Protein product: CASRGTGGVGTQYF.

The chain couples TRBV7-2 to TRBJ1-3; TRBD1 might be the D (6 bases). V lost 5 bases, J lost 4 bases, and 12 bases lay in between. CDR3 length: 14 amino acids. CDR1 is SGHTA, CDR2 FQGNSA, per germline. CDR3 bases: TGTGCCAGCAGCGCACAGGGAGACGGAAACACCATATATTTT. Its protein product is CASSAQGDGNTIYF.

This chain connects TRBV5-6 to TRBJ1-6; the D is unclear. Per the germline V gene, CDR1 is SGHDT and CDR2 is YYEEEE. CDR3 length: 12 residues. Trimming took off 3 bases at V and 10 bases at J, with 8 bases between the two ends. DNA of the CDR3: TGTGCCAGCAGCTATTCGAGATCACCCCTCCACTTT. This codes for CASSYSRSPLHF.

The rearrangement links TRBV6-2 or TRBV6-3 to TRBJ1-1, with 9 bases identical to TRBD1. Unmatched junction bases numbered 18, after V lost 5 bases and J lost 11 bases. The CDR3 is made up of 16 amino acids. CDR1 and CDR2 (germline): MNHEY, SVGEGT. The CDR3 DNA follows: TGTGCCAGCAGTGACGGGCCGGGACAGGGCCCTTTCGAGGCTTTCTTT. The encoded protein is CASSDGPGQGPFEAFF.

The chain carries TRBV6-1 and TRBJ1-5; TRBD1 aligns across 7 bases. Germline lookup yields CDR1 MNHNS and CDR2 SASEGT. This CDR3 contains 14 residues. Trimming took 3 bases from V and 6 from J; bases not matched to a gene: 5. The DNA of the CDR3 is TGTGCCAGCAGTGATCAGGGGACAGCTCAGCCCCAGCATTTT. This encodes CASSDQGTAQPQHF.

The V call is TRBV30, the J call TRBJ1-2; tentatively, D is TRBD1 (5 bases). This CDR3 is built from 13 residues. Germline V gene data show CDR1 as GTSNPN and CDR2 as SVGIG (reference sequence). V shed 4 bases and J shed 0 bases, with 9 bases lying between them. The CDR3 protein is CAWIDSPNYGYTF. The CDR3, as DNA: TGTGCCTGGATAGACAGCCCTAACTATGGCTACACCTTC.

A remark on this clone: Relative to the germline gene, one junction end is altered; a read error may explain this. V is TRBV19 and J is TRBJ1-1; D possibly corresponds to TRBD1 (6 bases). CDR3 size: 13 residues. In germline, CDR1 is LNHDA, CDR2 SQIVND (reference sequence). The CDR3 region is CASSFRGNAEAFF. CDR3 sequence (DNA): TGTGCCAGTAGCTTTAGGGGGAACGCTGAAGCTTTCTTT.

The V and J genes are TRBV7-6 and TRBJ2-7; D is perhaps TRBD2 (6 bases). The V end lost 5 bases, the J end lost 0 bases, and 17 bases lay between the germline ends. This CDR3 comprises 16 residues. Germline loops: CDR1 SGHVS, CDR2 FNYEAQ. The CDR3: CASSVGGSGSSYEQYF. Written as DNA, the CDR3 is TGTGCCAGCAGCGTAGGAGGGTCCGGCAGCTCCTACGAGCAGTACTTC.

The chain is built from TRBV6-5 and TRBJ1-2; D perhaps matches TRBD1 (6 bases). Trimming took off 4 bases at V and 2 bases at J, with 11 bases between the two ends. Germline values: CDR1 MNHEY, CDR2 SVGAGI. CDR3 length: 14 amino acids. The CDR3 DNA sequence: TGTGCCAGCAGTTCCTATGGACAGAACTATGGCTACACCTTC. It specifies CASSSYGQNYGYTF.

The rearrangement joins TRBV7-9 to TRBJ2-7, with 8 bases fitting TRBD2. This CDR3 is built from 15 residues. J gave up 3 bases and V 2 bases, and 6 bases lay outside the gene matches. CDR1 is SEHNR, CDR2 FQNEAQ, per germline (reference sequence). Here the CDR3 DNA reads TGTGCCAGCAGCTTAAGGGCGGGAGGCCTCTACGAGCAGTACTTC. Amino acids: CASSLRAGGLYEQYF. The full variable domain, completed using reference TRBV7-9 and TRBJ2-7, is DTGVSQNPRHKITKRGQNVTFRCDPISEHNRLYWYRQTLGQGPEFLTYFQNEAQLEKSRLLSDRFSAERPKGSFSTLEIQRTEQGDSAMYLCASSLRAGGLYEQYFGPGTRLTVT.

V gene TRBV6-5 combines with J gene TRBJ1-1; a weak D match, TRBD1 (5 bases). Germline lookup yields CDR1 MNHEY and CDR2 SVGAGI. This CDR3 comprises 14 residues. Trimming removed 6 bases at V and 1 base at J, with 12 bases between. The CDR3 protein is CASSVDRSNTEAFF. CDR3 nucleotides: TGTGCCAGCAGCGTAGACAGATCGAACACTGAAGCTTTCTTT.

This chain connects TRBV19 to TRBJ1-5, with D hard to call. There are 13 residues in the CDR3. Germline V lookup: CDR1 LNHDA, CDR2 SQIVND (reference sequence). Trimming removed 6 bases from V and 3 bases from J, with 9 bases in between. CDR3 in amino acids: CASSEDFNQPQHF. CDR3 coding DNA: TGTGCCAGTAGCGAGGACTTCAATCAGCCCCAGCATTTT.

The rearrangement joins TRBV3-1 (or the pseudogene TRBV3-2) to TRBJ2-5, with 7 bases that match TRBD1. V dropped 0 bases and J dropped 7; count of bases not matched to a gene: 8. CDR3 length: 15 residues. CDR1 and CDR2 from the germline V gene are LGHDT and YNNKEL (reference sequence). This CDR3 is CASSQDRGPGGTQYF. CDR3 coding DNA: TGTGCCAGCAGCCAAGATCGGGGACCAGGGGGGACCCAGTACTTC.

The chain uses TRBV19 and TRBJ2-1, with 7 bases identical to TRBD2. Germline CDR1 is LNHDA and CDR2 is SQIVND (reference sequence). The CDR3 consists of 15 residues. The junction had 3 bases not matched to a gene; V was cut back by 4 bases and J by 0 bases. CDR3 loop: CASSTRGSSYNEQFF. Written as DNA, the CDR3 is TGTGCCAGTAGTACGCGGGGGAGCTCCTACAATGAGCAGTTCTTC.

This chain connects TRBV5-4 to TRBJ2-3; a possible D gene is TRBD2 (5 bases). This CDR3 contains 15 residues. V dropped 0 bases and J dropped 4 bases, with 12 bases sitting between them. Looked up from germline, CDR1 is SGHNT and CDR2 is YYREEE (reference sequence). The CDR3: CASSLGTAGADTQYF. Written as DNA, the CDR3 is TGTGCCAGCAGCTTGGGGACGGCCGGGGCAGATACGCAGTATTTT.

The V call is TRBV6-2 or TRBV6-3, the J call TRBJ2-7, with a weak D call TRBD1 (6 bases). Per germline, CDR1 MNHEY and CDR2 SVGEGT. The CDR3 sequence is 13 residues long. V shed 4 bases and J shed 2 bases, with 9 bases lying between them. CDR3 sequence (DNA): TGTGCCAGCAGTTGGTCAGGGGCCTACGAGCAGTACTTC. Protein sequence: CASSWSGAYEQYF.